The text below deals with one TCR beta chain. No antigen is known for it. The isolated RNA, all of it, was reverse transcribed, so expressed TCRB transcripts were what got sequenced. The assay was immunoSEQ multiplex PCR, and TCRdb's table has in-frame clones only and misses some. Of roughly 400,000 clones in the sample, around 14% were seen once. By way of CD45RO/CCR7/CD25/CD127/CD95/CD27, the CD4+ regulatory, stem cell-like memory, central memory and naive cells were sorted. The data belong to a study of beta chain features in type 1 diabetes. Study-wide context: Cell yields, gender and age were similar in healthy donors and patients. The number of sorted cells examined across all samples was some 98,000,000.

Study results and limitations: TCRB CDR3s from Type 1 diabetes patients were moderately but significantly shorter in all four CD4+ subsets.

V was clipped by 5 bases and J by 4 bases, with 18 bases between them. Per germline, CDR1 SGHTA and CDR2 FQGNSA. The CDR3 spans 15 residues. The chain has TRBV7-2 and TRBJ2-7, with TRBD1 as a possible D gene (6 bases). The receptor's source is a man aged 30-40 years in good health. The sample consisted of naive CD4+ T cells from blood. CDR3 amino acids: CASSPGGRGAYEQYF. The CDR3 region has the DNA TGTGCCAGCAGCCCCGGTGGCAGGGGAGCGTACGAGCAGTACTTC.